One and the same sample provided the 25 T cell receptor beta chains below, sequenced in a study of PD-L1 blockade in urothelial cancer. The time point: pretreatment peripheral blood. Sequenced by immunoSEQ multiplex PCR; TCRdb stores in-frame clones only, minus some. Found here are tens of thousands of clones, 80% of them singletons; the top ten hold around 15%. The input for sequencing was PBMCs, taken around atezolizumab (anti-PD-L1) treatment. These receptor sequences come from a man aged 55 to 69 with urothelial cancer.

V gene TRBV7-9 combines with J gene TRBJ1-1; D gene unclear. The CDR3 runs to 14 residues. Germline V gives CDR1 SEHNR, CDR2 FQNEAQ (reference sequence). Trimming stripped 3 bases from V and 6 bases from J, with 14 bases between. DNA of the CDR3: TGTGCCAGCAGCTTCGGCCCGGGCGGGGCTGAAGCTTTCTTT. Its translation is CASSFGPGGAEAFF.

The V call is TRBV2, the J call TRBJ1-1; TRBD1 aligns across 8 bases. The CDR3 extends over 15 amino acids. Germline trimming cut 2 bases from V and 11 bases from J; bases unmatched to any gene: 13. Germline CDR1 and CDR2: SNHLY and FYNNEI. CDR3: CASSERSGQGPGAFF. The CDR3 DNA is TGTGCCAGCAGTGAAAGGTCCGGACAGGGACCGGGGGCTTTCTTT. Looking up the rest from reference TRBV2 and TRBJ1-1 gives the full variable domain: EPEVTQTPSHQVTQMGQEVILRCVPISNHLYFYWYRQILGQKVEFLVSFYNNEISEKSEIFDDQFSVERPDGSNFTLKIRSTKLEDSAMYFCASSERSGQGPGAFFGQGTRLTVV.

The table lists this clone with a few counts. V is TRBV6-5 and J is TRBJ2-6; TRBD1 agrees at 7 bases. The CDR3 consists of 16 residues. Trimming cost V 1 base and J 4 bases; bases outside gene matches: 4. Germline V gives CDR1 MNHEY, CDR2 SVGAGI. The CDR3 region is CASSYYRGDGANVLTF. The CDR3 DNA reads TGTGCCAGCAGTTACTACAGGGGTGACGGGGCCAACGTCCTGACTTTC.

The chain has TRBV6-1 and TRBJ2-7; 8 bases align to TRBD1. The CDR3 sequence is 17 residues long. Germline CDR1 is MNHNS and CDR2 is SASEGT. V was clipped by 4 bases and J by 5 bases; unmatched bases: 16. The CDR3 DNA sequence: TGTGCCAGCAGTGCCATGACAGGGGTCAACTCTCCTAACGAGCAGTACTTC. Its translation is CASSAMTGVNSPNEQYF.

The chain is built from TRBV5-1 and TRBJ1-5; D uncertain. The germline gives CDR1 SGHRS, CDR2 YFSETQ. The CDR3 is made up of 15 amino acids. V gave up 4 bases and J gave up 2 bases, with 13 bases separating them. CDR3 protein: CASSVDGERNQPQHF. CDR3 bases: TGCGCCAGCAGCGTGGACGGTGAACGCAATCAGCCCCAGCATTTT.

This clone has just one count. This chain connects TRBV19 to TRBJ1-2, with a tentative D call TRBD1 (5 bases). Germline V gives CDR1 LNHDA, CDR2 SQIVND (reference sequence). The CDR3 length is 16 residues. Between the trimmed V and J ends, which lost 5 bases and 4 bases, there was a span of 20 bases. CDR3 protein: CASSPSQGAQTYGYTF. For the CDR3, the DNA is TGTGCCAGTAGTCCAAGTCAGGGTGCCCAAACCTATGGCTACACCTTC. Variable domain in full (rest from reference TRBV19 and TRBJ1-2): DGGITQSPKYLFRKEGQNVTLSCEQNLNHDAMYWYRQDPGQGLRLIYYSQIVNDFQKGDIAEGYSVSREKKESFPLTVTSAQKNPTAFYLCASSPSQGAQTYGYTFGSGTRLTVV.

The chain links TRBV27 to TRBJ2-3, with a weak D call TRBD2 (5 bases). CDR1 and CDR2 from the germline V gene are MNHEY and SMNVEV (reference sequence). This CDR3 is 15 amino acids long. V lost 4 bases, J lost 2 bases, and 13 bases lay in between. CDR3 in amino acids: CASSSETTYTDTQYF. The CDR3 DNA reads as TGTGCCAGCAGTTCGGAGACTACCTACACAGATACGCAGTATTTT.

The chain couples TRBV7-6 to TRBJ2-1; D is undetermined. The germline V gene encodes CDR1 SGHVS and CDR2 FNYEAQ. V gave up 1 base and J gave up 8 bases, with 9 bases separating them. The CDR3 runs to 13 residues. Here the CDR3 DNA reads TGTGCCAGCAGCTTAGTTCGAGGCGATGAGCAGTTCTTC. Encoded protein: CASSLVRGDEQFF.

The chain employs TRBV5-6 and TRBJ2-7; perhaps TRBD1 as D (5 bases). Germline V gene lookup returns CDR1 SGHDT and CDR2 YYEEEE. This CDR3 comprises 15 residues. V was clipped by 2 bases and J by 5 bases, with 17 bases between them. CDR3 nucleotide sequence: TGTGCCAGCAGCTTCTGGGGCAGTTCCCTTCACGAGCAGTACTTC. Protein sequence: CASSFWGSSLHEQYF.

Only a few counts were recorded for this clone. The V call is TRBV28, the J call TRBJ1-1; 9 positions agree with TRBD1. The germline V gene encodes CDR1 MDHEN and CDR2 SYDVKM. Trimming at V came to 3 bases and at J to 8 bases, leaving 4 bases not matched to a gene. CDR3 size: 13 residues. The CDR3 DNA reads TGTGCCAGCAGTTTCAACAGGGGGCCCGAAGCTTTCTTT. Its protein is CASSFNRGPEAFF. Variable domain in full (rest from reference TRBV28 and TRBJ1-1): DVKVTQSSRYLVKRTGEKVFLECVQDMDHENMFWYRQDPGLGLRLIYFSYDVKMKEKGDIPEGYSVSREKKERFSLILESASTNQTSMYLCASSFNRGPEAFFGQGTRLTVV.

The CDR3 loop is CASSIDPLSPFPIRQPQHF. The CDR3 bases are TGTGCCAGTAGTATAGACCCCCTTTCGCCCTTTCCAATCAGGCAGCCCCAGCATTTT. V usage is TRBV19 and J usage is TRBJ1-5; no definite D call. Trimming removed 0 bases at V and 7 bases at J, with 25 bases between. The length of the CDR3 is 19 residues. Germline V gives CDR1 LNHDA, CDR2 SQIVND (reference sequence). Full variable domain (outside the CDR3, taken from reference TRBV19 and TRBJ1-5): DGGITQSPKYLFRKEGQNVTLSCEQNLNHDAMYWYRQDPGQGLRLIYYSQIVNDFQKGDIAEGYSVSREKKESFPLTVTSAQKNPTAFYLCASSIDPLSPFPIRQPQHFGDGTRLSIL.

The V and J genes are TRBV2 and TRBJ2-7; weak D call: TRBD1 (6 bases). V lost 3 bases, J lost 5 bases, and 11 bases lay in between. Germline CDR1 SNHLY, CDR2 FYNNEI. The CDR3 is made up of 13 amino acids. In DNA, the CDR3 is TGTGCCAGCAGTGATGGGCCAGGGGACGAGCAGTACTTC. This translates into CASSDGPGDEQYF.

This rearrangement joins TRBV19 to TRBJ1-6; 9 bases agree with TRBD1. Germline V gives CDR1 LNHDA, CDR2 SQIVND (reference sequence). Trimming removed 3 bases from V and 6 bases from J; junction bases left unmatched: 6. CDR3 length: 16 amino acids. CDR3 coding DNA: TGTGCCAGTAGTATGGGGACAGGGAGAATTAATTCACCCCTCCACTTT. As protein: CASSMGTGRINSPLHF.

The genes are TRBV7-9 and TRBJ2-4; 10 nucleotides align to TRBD1. Germline CDR1 SEHNR, CDR2 FQNEAQ (reference sequence). The CDR3 totals 17 residues. Trimming at V came to 4 bases and at J to 1 base, leaving 7 bases not matched to a gene. CDR3 DNA sequence: TGTGCCAGCAGCTATACGACAGGGGGCGATGCCAAAAACATTCAGTACTTC. Encoded protein: CASSYTTGGDAKNIQYF.

J is TRBJ2-7 and V is TRBV5-1, with 11 bases matching TRBD2. V was clipped by 4 bases and J by 0 bases; unmatched bases: 3. This CDR3 contains 15 residues. Per germline, CDR1 SGHRS and CDR2 YFSETQ. CDR3: CASSVGTSGSYEQYF. The CDR3 nucleotides are TGCGCCAGCAGCGTTGGGACTAGCGGCTCCTACGAGCAGTACTTC.

The chain's CDR3 is CASSRGSSGELFF. The CDR3 DNA reads as TGTGCCAGCAGCAGGGGTTCGAGCGGGGAGCTGTTTTTT. The V and J genes are TRBV2 and TRBJ2-2; D may be TRBD1 (6 bases). Germline CDR1 and CDR2: SNHLY and FYNNEI. Trimming removed 6 bases from V and 7 bases from J, with 12 bases in between. This CDR3 spans 13 amino acids.

J is TRBJ1-1 and V is TRBV16; D not resolved. This CDR3 region has 14 residues. V shed 0 bases and J shed 4 bases, with 9 bases lying between them. CDR1 and CDR2 from the germline V gene are KGHSY and FQNENV. The DNA for the CDR3 is TGTGCCAGCAGCCAATCCACCCCGAGCACTGAAGCTTTCTTT. Its protein product is CASSQSTPSTEAFF.

The chain uses TRBV30 and TRBJ2-5; tentative D call: TRBD2 (5 bases). The J call may be incorrect, as the DNA end agrees better with TRBJ2-7. The CDR3 loop spans 17 amino acids. Germline V gene sequence: CDR1 GTSNPN, CDR2 SVGIG (reference sequence). CDR3 in amino acids: CAWSDPWRKKHVYEQYF. The CDR3 DNA reads TGTGCCTGGAGTGATCCTTGGAGGAAAAAGCACGTCTACGAGCAGTACTTC.

This clone was observed a handful of times. The V call is TRBV5-1, the J call TRBJ1-2; D remains ambiguous. V shed 0 bases and J shed 8 bases, with 8 bases lying between them. Germline-derived CDR1 and CDR2 are SGHRS and YFSETQ. CDR3 length equals 12 residues. The CDR3, as DNA: TGCGCCAGCAGCTTGGGCGCGGGCGGCTACACCTTC. Its protein product is CASSLGAGGYTF.

The chain couples TRBV28 to TRBJ2-6; D perhaps matches TRBD2 (5 bases). The CDR3 is 17 amino acids. With 2 bases removed from V and 2 bases from J, the gap between germline ends came to 13 bases. Germline V gives CDR1 MDHEN, CDR2 SYDVKM. For the CDR3, the DNA is TGTGCCAGCAGTTTACAGCGGTCGGTTGCTGGGGCCAACGTCCTGACTTTC. Protein: CASSLQRSVAGANVLTF.

This chain connects TRBV19 to TRBJ1-5, with 12 positions matching TRBD1. Per germline, CDR1 LNHDA and CDR2 SQIVND (reference sequence). The junction had 9 bases not matched to a gene; V was cut back by 3 bases and J by 6 bases. CDR3 length: 17 amino acids. CDR3 region: CASSMGDRGLIGQPQHF. CDR3 nucleotides: TGTGCCAGTAGTATGGGGGACAGGGGGCTTATAGGTCAGCCCCAGCATTTT. Full variable domain (outside the CDR3, taken from reference TRBV19 and TRBJ1-5): DGGITQSPKYLFRKEGQNVTLSCEQNLNHDAMYWYRQDPGQGLRLIYYSQIVNDFQKGDIAEGYSVSREKKESFPLTVTSAQKNPTAFYLCASSMGDRGLIGQPQHFGDGTRLSIL.

The chain carries TRBV2 and TRBJ2-3, with D possibly being TRBD2 (5 bases). Germline-derived CDR1 and CDR2 are SNHLY and FYNNEI. Trimming removed 4 bases at V and 0 bases at J, with 11 bases between. This CDR3 has 15 amino acids. CDR3 bases: TGTGCCAGCAGTGCCGCAGCGGTTAGCACAGATACGCAGTATTTT. It is translated as CASSAAAVSTDTQYF.

The chain combines TRBV28 with TRBJ1-2, with 7 positions matching TRBD1. There are 15 residues in the CDR3. CDR1 MDHEN and CDR2 SYDVKM come from the germline V gene. V gave up 1 base and J gave up 3 bases; unmatched junction bases: 5. In DNA form, the CDR3 reads TGTGCCAGCAGTTTATACAGGGGATCGGACTATGGCTACACCTTC. It specifies CASSLYRGSDYGYTF.

CDR3 DNA: TGTGCCTGGAGTGTACGCCTTGGCGGGAGATGGGGTCAGCCCCAGCATTTT. Amino acids: CAWSVRLGGRWGQPQHF. This chain links TRBV30 with TRBJ1-5; no reliable D call. The CDR3 length is 17 residues. V gave up 0 bases and J gave up 6 bases, with 21 bases separating them. Germline V gene sequence: CDR1 GTSNPN, CDR2 SVGIG (reference sequence).

This rearrangement joins TRBV15 to TRBJ2-7; no clear D. Trimming removed 0 bases from V and 1 base from J, with 10 bases in between. CDR1 and CDR2 (germline): LNHNV, YYDKDF (reference sequence). This CDR3 spans 15 amino acids. The CDR3 region is CATSRDVPSSYEQYF. In DNA, the CDR3 is TGTGCCACCAGCAGAGATGTCCCCTCTTCCTACGAGCAGTACTTC.